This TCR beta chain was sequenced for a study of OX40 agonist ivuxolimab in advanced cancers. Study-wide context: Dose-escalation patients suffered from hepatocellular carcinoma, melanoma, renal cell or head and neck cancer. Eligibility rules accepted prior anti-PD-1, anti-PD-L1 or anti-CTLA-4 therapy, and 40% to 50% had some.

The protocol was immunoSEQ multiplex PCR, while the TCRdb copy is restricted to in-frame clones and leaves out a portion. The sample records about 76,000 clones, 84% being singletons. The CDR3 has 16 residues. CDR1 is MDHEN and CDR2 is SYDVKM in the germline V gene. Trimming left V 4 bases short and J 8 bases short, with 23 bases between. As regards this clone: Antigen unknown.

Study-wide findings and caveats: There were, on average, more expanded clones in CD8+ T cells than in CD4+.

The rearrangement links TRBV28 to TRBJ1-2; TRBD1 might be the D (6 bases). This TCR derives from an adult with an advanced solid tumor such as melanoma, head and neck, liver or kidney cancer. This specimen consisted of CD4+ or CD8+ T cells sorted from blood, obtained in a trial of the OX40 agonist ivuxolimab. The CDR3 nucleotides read TGTGCCAGCAGTTCCACCTACGCCGCAGGGGCGCGCGGCTACACCTTC. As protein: CASSSTYAAGARGYTF.